This is a list of T cell receptor beta chains from one sample in a study of blood T cell repertoires in COVID-19. TCRdb's table, derived via immunoSEQ multiplex PCR, lists solely in-frame clones and lacks some. The data contain 300,000 to 400,000 clones, roughly 87% of them singletons. What was sequenced was peripheral blood. The receptor source for this set is a man in his thirties or forties with COVID-19, enrolled during active disease. Each CDR3 is given with its conserved first and last residue. The D gene is left open where the match is weak.

v_gene	d_gene	j_gene	CDR3aa	CDR3nt
TRBV28	TRBD1	TRBJ2-2	CASSPGQDTGELFF	TGTGCCAGCAGTCCCGGACAGGACACCGGGGAGCTGTTTTTT
TRBV16	TRBD1	TRBJ1-2	CASSQSRQGEGYTF	TGTGCCAGCAGCCAATCCCGACAGGGGGAAGGCTACACCTTC
TRBV11-2	.	TRBJ1-5	CASSLSGWGPQHF	TGTGCCAGCAGCTTAAGCGGTTGGGGGCCCCAGCATTTT
TRBV7-2	TRBD1	TRBJ2-5	CASSDRDSSQETQYF	TGTGCCAGCAGCGACCGGGACAGCTCCCAAGAGACCCAGTACTTC
TRBV27	TRBD1	TRBJ2-7	CASSLFGTGFYEQYF	TGTGCCAGCAGTTTATTCGGGACAGGGTTCTACGAGCAGTACTTC
TRBV7-3	TRBD1	TRBJ2-1	CASSSTGGYNEQFF	TGTGCCAGCAGCTCGACAGGGGGCTACAATGAGCAGTTCTTC
TRBV9	TRBD2	TRBJ2-1	CASSPRGRGGSSYNEQFF	TGTGCCAGCAGCCCGAGGGGTAGGGGAGGGTCCTCCTACAATGAGCAGTTCTTC
TRBV5-4	.	TRBJ2-1	CASYGGSSYNEQFF	TGTGCCAGTTACGGGGGAAGCTCCTACAATGAGCAGTTCTTC
TRBV5-4	TRBD2	TRBJ2-7	CASSLAGTRGSEQYF	TGTGCCAGCAGCCTGGCCGGGACTAGAGGTAGCGAGCAGTACTTC
TRBV7-9	.	TRBJ2-5	CASSTRPREETQYF	TGTGCCAGCAGTACCAGGCCCCGGGAGGAGACCCAGTACTTC
TRBV6-1	.	TRBJ1-2	CASSEWGTIGYTF	TGTGCCAGCAGTGAATGGGGGACAATTGGCTACACCTTC
TRBV13	TRBD1	TRBJ1-1	CASSTRQGWRTEAFF	TGTGCCAGCAGCACCCGACAGGGGTGGAGAACTGAAGCTTTCTTT
TRBV10-3	TRBD2	TRBJ2-1	CAISEALAGGPSSYNEQFF	TGTGCCATCAGCGAAGCACTAGCGGGAGGGCCGAGCTCCTACAATGAGCAGTTCTTC